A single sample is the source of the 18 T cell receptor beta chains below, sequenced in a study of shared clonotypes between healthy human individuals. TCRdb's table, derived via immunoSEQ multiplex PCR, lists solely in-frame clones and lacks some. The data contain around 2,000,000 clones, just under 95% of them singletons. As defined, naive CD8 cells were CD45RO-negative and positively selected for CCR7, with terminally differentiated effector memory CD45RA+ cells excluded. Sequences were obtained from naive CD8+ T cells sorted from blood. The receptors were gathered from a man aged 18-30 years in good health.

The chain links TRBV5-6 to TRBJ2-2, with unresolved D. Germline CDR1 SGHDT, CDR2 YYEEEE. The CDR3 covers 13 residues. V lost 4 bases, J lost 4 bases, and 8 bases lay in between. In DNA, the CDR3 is TGTGCCAGCAGCAGGGCGGTCACCGGGGAGCTGTTTTTT. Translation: CASSRAVTGELFF.

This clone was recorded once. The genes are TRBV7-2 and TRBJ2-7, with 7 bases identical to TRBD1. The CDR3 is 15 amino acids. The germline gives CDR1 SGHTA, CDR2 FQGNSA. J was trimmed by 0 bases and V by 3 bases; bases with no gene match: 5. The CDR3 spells CASSLTGYLSYEQYF. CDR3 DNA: TGTGCCAGCAGCTTGACAGGGTACCTCTCCTACGAGCAGTACTTC.

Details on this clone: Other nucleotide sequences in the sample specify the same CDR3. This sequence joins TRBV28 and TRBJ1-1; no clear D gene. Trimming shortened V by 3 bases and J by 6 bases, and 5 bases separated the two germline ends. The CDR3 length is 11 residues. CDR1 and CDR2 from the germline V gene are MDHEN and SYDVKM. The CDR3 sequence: CASSFLAEAFF. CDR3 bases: TGTGCCAGCAGTTTTCTAGCTGAAGCTTTCTTT.

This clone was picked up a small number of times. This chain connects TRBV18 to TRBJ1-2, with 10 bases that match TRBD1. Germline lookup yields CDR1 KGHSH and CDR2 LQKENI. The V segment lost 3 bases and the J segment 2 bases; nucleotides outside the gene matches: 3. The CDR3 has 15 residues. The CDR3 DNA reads TGTGCCAGCTCACCGCCGGGACAGGGGAACTATGGCTACACCTTC. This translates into CASSPPGQGNYGYTF.

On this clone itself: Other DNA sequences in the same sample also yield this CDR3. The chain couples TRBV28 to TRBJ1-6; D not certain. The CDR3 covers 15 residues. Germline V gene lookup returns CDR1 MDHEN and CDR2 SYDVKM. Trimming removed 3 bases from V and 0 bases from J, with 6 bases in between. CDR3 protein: CASSLRSSYNSPLHF. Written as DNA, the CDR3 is TGTGCCAGCAGTTTGCGGAGCTCCTATAATTCACCCCTCCACTTT.

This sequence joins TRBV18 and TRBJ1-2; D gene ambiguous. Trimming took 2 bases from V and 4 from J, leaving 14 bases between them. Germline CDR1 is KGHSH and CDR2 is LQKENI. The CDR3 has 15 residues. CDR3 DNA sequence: TGTGCCAGCTCACCAAACGGAGCCGCTTCCTATGGCTACACCTTC. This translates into CASSPNGAASYGYTF.

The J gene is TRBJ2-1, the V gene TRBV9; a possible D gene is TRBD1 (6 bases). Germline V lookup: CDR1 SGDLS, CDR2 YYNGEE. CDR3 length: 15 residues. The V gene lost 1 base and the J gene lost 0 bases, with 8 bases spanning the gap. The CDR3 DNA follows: TGTGCCAGCAGCGTACAGGGGAACTCCTACAATGAGCAGTTCTTC. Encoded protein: CASSVQGNSYNEQFF.

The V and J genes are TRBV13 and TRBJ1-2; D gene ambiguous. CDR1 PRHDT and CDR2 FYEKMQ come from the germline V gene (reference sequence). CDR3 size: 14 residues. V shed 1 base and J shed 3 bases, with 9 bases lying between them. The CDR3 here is CASSLAGLDYGYTF. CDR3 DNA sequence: TGTGCCAGCAGCTTAGCGGGCCTCGACTATGGCTACACCTTC.

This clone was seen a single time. The CDR3 DNA reads as TGTGCCAGCATACCGGGACAGGGCGTCGGGGAGCTGTTTTTT. Its protein product is CASIPGQGVGELFF. The chain uses TRBV2 and TRBJ2-2; 9 positions agree with TRBD1. The germline V gene has CDR1 SNHLY and CDR2 FYNNEI. The CDR3 totals 14 residues. The V and J ends lost 7 bases and 7 bases, in that order; junction bases with no gene match: 7.

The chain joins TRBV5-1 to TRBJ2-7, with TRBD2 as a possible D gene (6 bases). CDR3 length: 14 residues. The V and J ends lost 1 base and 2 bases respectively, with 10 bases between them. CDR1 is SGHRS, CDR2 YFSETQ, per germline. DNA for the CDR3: TGCGCCAGCAGCTTGCAAGGACTACCCTACGAGCAGTACTTC. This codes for CASSLQGLPYEQYF.

As DNA, the CDR3 is TGCGCCAGCAGCCAAGAACCAGTGGGAGATAACTATGGCTACACCTTC. It translates to CASSQEPVGDNYGYTF. The V gene is TRBV4-1, the J gene TRBJ1-2; D not certain. Germline CDR1 MGHRA, CDR2 YSYEKL. V lost 0 bases, J lost 1 base, and 12 bases lay in between. This CDR3 is 16 amino acids long.

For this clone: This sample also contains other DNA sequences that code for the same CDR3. The CDR3 DNA follows: TGTGCCAGCAGCTTAGAAGGGAGCTCCTACGAGCAGTACTTC. Protein: CASSLEGSSYEQYF. J is TRBJ2-7 and V is TRBV7-9; the D gene is possibly TRBD2 (5 bases). Germline lookup yields CDR1 SEHNR and CDR2 FQNEAQ (reference sequence). Trimming removed 1 base at V and 0 bases at J, with 7 bases between. The CDR3 loop spans 14 amino acids.

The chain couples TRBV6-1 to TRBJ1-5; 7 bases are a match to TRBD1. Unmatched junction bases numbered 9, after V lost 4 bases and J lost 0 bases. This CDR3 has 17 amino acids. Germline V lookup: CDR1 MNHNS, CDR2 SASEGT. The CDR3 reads CASSGSGGPYSNQPQHF. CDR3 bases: TGTGCCAGCAGTGGGTCAGGGGGACCTTATAGCAATCAGCCCCAGCATTTT.

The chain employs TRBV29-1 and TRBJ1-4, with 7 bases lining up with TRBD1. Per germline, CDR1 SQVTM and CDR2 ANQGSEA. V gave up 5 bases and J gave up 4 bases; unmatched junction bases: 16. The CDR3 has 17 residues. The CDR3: CSVTYRGSKMGNEKLFF. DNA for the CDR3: TGCAGCGTTACCTACAGGGGAAGTAAAATGGGTAATGAAAAACTGTTTTTT.

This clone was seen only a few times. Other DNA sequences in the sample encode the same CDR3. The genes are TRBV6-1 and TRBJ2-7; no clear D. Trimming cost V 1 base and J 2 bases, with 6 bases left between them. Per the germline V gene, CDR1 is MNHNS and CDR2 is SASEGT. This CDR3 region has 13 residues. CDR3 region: CASSEGQTYEQYF. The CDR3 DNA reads TGTGCCAGCAGTGAAGGGCAGACCTACGAGCAGTACTTC.

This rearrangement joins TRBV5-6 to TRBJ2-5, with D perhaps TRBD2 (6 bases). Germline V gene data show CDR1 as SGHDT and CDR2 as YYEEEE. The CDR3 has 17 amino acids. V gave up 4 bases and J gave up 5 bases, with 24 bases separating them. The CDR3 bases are TGTGCCAGCAGCAAAACCACCGGGACTTCTTACTGGGAGACCCAGTACTTC. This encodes CASSKTTGTSYWETQYF. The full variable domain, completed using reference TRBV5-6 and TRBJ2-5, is DAGVTQSPTHLIKTRGQQVTLRCSPKSGHDTVSWYQQALGQGPQFIFQYYEEEERQRGNFPDRFSGHQFPNYSSELNVNALLLGDSALYLCASSKTTGTSYWETQYFGPGTRLLVL.

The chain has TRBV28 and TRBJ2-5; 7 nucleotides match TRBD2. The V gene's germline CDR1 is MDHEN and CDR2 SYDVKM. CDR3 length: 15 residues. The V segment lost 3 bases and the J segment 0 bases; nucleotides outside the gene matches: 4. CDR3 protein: CASSFGRGYQETQYF. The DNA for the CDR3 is TGTGCCAGCAGTTTTGGGAGGGGCTACCAAGAGACCCAGTACTTC. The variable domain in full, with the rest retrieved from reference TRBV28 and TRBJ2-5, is DVKVTQSSRYLVKRTGEKVFLECVQDMDHENMFWYRQDPGLGLRLIYFSYDVKMKEKGDIPEGYSVSREKKERFSLILESASTNQTSMYLCASSFGRGYQETQYFGPGTRLLVL.

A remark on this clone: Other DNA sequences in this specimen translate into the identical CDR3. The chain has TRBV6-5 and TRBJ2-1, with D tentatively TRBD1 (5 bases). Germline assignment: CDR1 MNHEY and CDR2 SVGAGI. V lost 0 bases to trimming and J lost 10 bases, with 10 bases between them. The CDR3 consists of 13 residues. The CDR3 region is CASSYSSRGEQFF. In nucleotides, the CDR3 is TGTGCCAGCAGTTACTCAAGTAGGGGCGAGCAGTTCTTC.